The 10 T cell receptor beta chains below come from one sample, sequenced in a study of CD8+ T cells in alopecia areata. Reverse transcription of extracted RNA yielded cDNA, which provided the sequencing template. Clones were sequenced by immunoSEQ multiplex PCR, and TCRdb holds only the in-frame ones, with some missing. The sample shows around 160,000 clones, roughly 50% of them seen only once. Sequencing input: CD4+ T cells sorted from blood. These receptors were obtained from a human donor with alopecia areata.

The chain couples TRBV25-1 to TRBJ2-6, with D perhaps matching TRBD2 (5 bases). V lost 0 bases and J lost 2, with 8 bases in between. The CDR3 has 16 amino acids. Germline V CDR1 and CDR2: MGHDK, SYGVNS. The CDR3 loop reads CASSEYTGTGANVLTF. The CDR3 nucleotides read TGTGCCAGCAGTGAATACACCGGGACTGGGGCCAACGTCCTGACTTTC.

The rearrangement links TRBV29-1 to TRBJ2-2; unclear D gene. Trimming pared 8 bases from V and 4 bases from J, leaving 8 bases between. This CDR3 spans 11 amino acids. CDR1 and CDR2 (germline): SQVTM, ANQGSEA. The CDR3 DNA is TGCAGCACGCGGATCACCGGGGAGCTGTTTTTT. Translation: CSTRITGELFF.

This chain links TRBV4-2 with TRBJ2-2; D is unclear. This CDR3 is 14 amino acids long. Trimming stripped 0 bases from V and 5 bases from J, with 7 bases between. Germline values: CDR1 LGHNA, CDR2 YNFKEQ. CDR3 region: CASSQDDPTGELFF. The CDR3 coding sequence is TGTGCCAGCAGCCAAGATGACCCGACCGGGGAGCTGTTTTTT.

This clone came up a few times. CDR3 DNA sequence: TGTGCCAGCAGTGTCCGGACAGTGGGGGATACGCAGTATTTT. Amino acids: CASSVRTVGDTQYF. The V and J genes are TRBV2 and TRBJ2-3; a weak D match, TRBD1 (6 bases). Germline V gene data show CDR1 as SNHLY and CDR2 as FYNNEI. Between the trimmed V and J ends, which lost 4 bases and 6 bases, there was a span of 14 bases. The CDR3 runs to 14 residues.

This clone was seen a handful of times. V is TRBV4-2 and J is TRBJ1-1; TRBD1 matches 8 bases. Germline V gene data show CDR1 as LGHNA and CDR2 as YNFKEQ. V shed 6 bases, J shed 2 bases, and the junction held 11 bases outside the gene matches. The CDR3 length is 16 residues. CDR3 nucleotides: TGTGCCAGCAGAACCGGACAGGGAACCATCAACACTGAAGCTTTCTTT. It is translated as CASRTGQGTINTEAFF.

V gene TRBV2 combines with J gene TRBJ1-2, with D unclear. There are 15 residues in the CDR3. Trimming cost V 0 bases and J 13 bases, with 21 bases left between them. Germline CDR1 reads SNHLY; CDR2 reads FYNNEI. CDR3 loop: CASSEARTDTTPVTF. CDR3 DNA sequence: TGTGCCAGCAGTGAAGCGCGGACGGATACGACACCGGTCACCTTC. The variable domain in full, completed from reference TRBV2 and TRBJ1-2, reads EPEVTQTPSHQVTQMGQEVILRCVPISNHLYFYWYRQILGQKVEFLVSFYNNEISEKSEIFDDQFSVERPDGSNFTLKIRSTKLEDSAMYFCASSEARTDTTPVTFGSGTRLTVV.

The chain recombines TRBV6-5 with TRBJ2-3; D is ambiguous. V lost 4 bases to trimming and J lost 4 bases, with 6 bases between them. Per germline, CDR1 MNHEY and CDR2 SVGAGI. The CDR3 runs 12 residues. The CDR3, as DNA: TGTGCCAGCAGTTCCACCTCAGATACGCAGTATTTT. Translated: CASSSTSDTQYF.

The chain links TRBV18 to TRBJ2-1, with a tentative D call TRBD1 (6 bases). Germline V gene data show CDR1 as KGHSH and CDR2 as LQKENI. Trimming took 0 bases from V and 1 from J, leaving 10 bases between them. This CDR3 spans 16 amino acids. CDR3: CASSPPQGGSYNEQFF. The CDR3 DNA is TGTGCCAGCTCACCACCACAAGGGGGTTCCTACAATGAGCAGTTCTTC.

This clone was detected a few times. The chain is built from TRBV29-1 and TRBJ2-1; 11 bases are shared with TRBD2. The junction had 6 bases not matched to a gene; V was cut back by 7 bases and J by 4 bases. Germline loops: CDR1 SQVTM, CDR2 ANQGSEA. The CDR3 consists of 14 residues. The CDR3 nucleotides read TGCAGCGCATCGGGACTAGCGGTATACAATGAGCAGTTCTTC. Translated, it gives CSASGLAVYNEQFF.

On this clone: The identical CDR3 is also encoded by other nucleotide sequences in the sample. The chain uses TRBV5-1 and TRBJ1-5; D ambiguous. CDR3 length equals 14 residues. Trimming left V 0 bases short and J 4 bases short, with 8 bases between. Germline V gene data show CDR1 as SGHRS and CDR2 as YFSETQ. The CDR3 DNA sequence: TGCGCCAGCAGCTTGGACGGAGGGAATCAGCCCCAGCATTTT. This translates into CASSLDGGNQPQHF.